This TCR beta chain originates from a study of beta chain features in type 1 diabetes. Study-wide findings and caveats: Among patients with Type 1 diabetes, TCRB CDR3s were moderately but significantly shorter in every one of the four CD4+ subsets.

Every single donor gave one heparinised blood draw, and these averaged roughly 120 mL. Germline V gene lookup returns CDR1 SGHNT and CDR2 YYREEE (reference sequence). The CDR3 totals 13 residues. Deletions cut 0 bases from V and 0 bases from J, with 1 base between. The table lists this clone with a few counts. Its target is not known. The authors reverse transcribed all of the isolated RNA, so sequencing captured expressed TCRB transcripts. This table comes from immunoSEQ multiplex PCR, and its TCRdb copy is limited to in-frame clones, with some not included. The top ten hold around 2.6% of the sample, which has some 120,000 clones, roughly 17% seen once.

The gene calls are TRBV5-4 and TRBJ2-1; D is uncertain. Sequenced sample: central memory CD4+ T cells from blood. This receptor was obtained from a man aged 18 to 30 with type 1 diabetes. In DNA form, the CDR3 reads TGTGCCAGCAGCTTGGACTCCTACAATGAGCAGTTCTTC. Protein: CASSLDSYNEQFF.